The clone carrying this TCR beta chain was counted a few times. Authors' analysis steps: Amplifying reference gene primers gave estimates of nucleated cell counts. Assay: immunoSEQ multiplex PCR; the TCRdb copy retains only in-frame clones and omits some. V, J and clone size reflect that table, while D and trimming were determined from the DNA. The sample carries about 60,000 clones, around four fifths recorded once. The sample is drawn from a study of blood T cell repertoires in COVID-19. At the level of the study: Acute-phase and convalescent COVID-19 samples originated in the United States, Italy and Spain. From T cells, B-cell-depleted T cells, or PBMCs came the material, which was cDNA or gDNA.

The germline V gene has CDR1 SGDLS and CDR2 YYNGEE. The CDR3 extends over 16 amino acids. The V and J ends lost 3 bases and 9 bases, in that order; junction bases with no gene match: 15. The source of this sequence is a human donor in a cohort sampled during active COVID-19. The specimen was peripheral blood. This chain uses TRBV9 with TRBJ2-1; TRBD2 matches 7 bases. The CDR3 DNA sequence: TGTGCCAGCAGCGCCTGGGCCTCGCGGGAGTATGGTGAGCAGTTCTTC. Translation: CASSAWASREYGEQFF.